This TCR beta chain appears in the sequencing data of a study of memory CD4+ T cells and cytomegalovirus serostatus. General observations from the study: CD4+ memory repertoires contained about 40% of the roughly 160 reported CMV TCRbeta sequences.

CDR1 is SGDLS and CDR2 is YYNGEE in the germline V gene. The trim removed 4 bases at V and 3 bases at J, leaving 5 bases unmatched. The CDR3 contains 15 residues. The sort gate was single viable CD3+CD4+CD8-CD45RO+ cells for memory CD4+ T cells. Only one count was recorded for this clone. Antigen unknown. This table comes from immunoSEQ multiplex PCR, and its TCRdb copy is limited to in-frame clones, with some not included. The table has about 64,000 clones, roughly three quarters seen once; the top ten hold 0.75% to 0.9%. The V gene is TRBV9, the J gene TRBJ1-3; 9 bases agree with TRBD1. The TCR comes from an adult in good health and CMV-seronegative. Sequencing was done on a sample of memory CD4+ T cells from blood. The CDR3 DNA is TGTGCCAGCAGCTCGGGACAGGGAGGTGGAAACACCATATATTTT. This codes for CASSSGQGGGNTIYF.